The present TCR beta chain was sequenced within a study of cytomegalovirus exposure and HLA in healthy donors. The CDR3 runs to 16 residues. Trimming shortened V by 5 bases and J by 2 bases, and 18 bases separated the two germline ends. CDR1 is SGHAT and CDR2 is FQDESV in the germline V gene (reference sequence). PCR primers comprised 60 Vbeta and 13 Jbeta primers. Method: immunoSEQ multiplex PCR; TCRdb's copy keeps in-frame clones and lacks some. The sample lists approximately 100,000 clones; around 82% were seen once. Sequencing was performed on PBMCs. The receptor comes from a woman aged 45-65 years in good health and CMV-seropositive. This rearrangement joins TRBV11-1 to TRBJ2-5; possible D gene TRBD1, 8 bases. CDR3 protein: CASSRNRGGQQETQYF. The CDR3 DNA follows: TGTGCCAGCAGCCGCAACAGGGGGGGACAGCAAGAGACCCAGTACTTC.